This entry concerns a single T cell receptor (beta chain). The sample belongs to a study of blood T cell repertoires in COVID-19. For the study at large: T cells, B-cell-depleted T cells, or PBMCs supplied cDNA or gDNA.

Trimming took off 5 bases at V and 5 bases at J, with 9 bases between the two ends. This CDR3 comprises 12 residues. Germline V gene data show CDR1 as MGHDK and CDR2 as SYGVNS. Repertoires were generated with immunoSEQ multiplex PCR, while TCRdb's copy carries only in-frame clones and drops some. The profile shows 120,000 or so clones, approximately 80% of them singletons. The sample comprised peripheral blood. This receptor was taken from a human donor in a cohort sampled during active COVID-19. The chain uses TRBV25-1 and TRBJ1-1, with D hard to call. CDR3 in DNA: TGTGCCAGCAGTTGGGGAGGGACTGAAGCTTTCTTT. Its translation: CASSWGGTEAFF.